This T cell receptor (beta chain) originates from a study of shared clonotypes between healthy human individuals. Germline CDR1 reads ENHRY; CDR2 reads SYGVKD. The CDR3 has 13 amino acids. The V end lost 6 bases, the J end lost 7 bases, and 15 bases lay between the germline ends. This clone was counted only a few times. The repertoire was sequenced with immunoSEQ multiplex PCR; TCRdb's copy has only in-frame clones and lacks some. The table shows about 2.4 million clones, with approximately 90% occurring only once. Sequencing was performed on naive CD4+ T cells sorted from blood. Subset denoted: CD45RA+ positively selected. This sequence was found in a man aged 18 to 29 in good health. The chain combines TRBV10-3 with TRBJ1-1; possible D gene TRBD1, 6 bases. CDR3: CAISDSGTFEAFF. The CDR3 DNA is TGTGCCATCAGCGACTCCGGGACATTTGAAGCTTTCTTT.